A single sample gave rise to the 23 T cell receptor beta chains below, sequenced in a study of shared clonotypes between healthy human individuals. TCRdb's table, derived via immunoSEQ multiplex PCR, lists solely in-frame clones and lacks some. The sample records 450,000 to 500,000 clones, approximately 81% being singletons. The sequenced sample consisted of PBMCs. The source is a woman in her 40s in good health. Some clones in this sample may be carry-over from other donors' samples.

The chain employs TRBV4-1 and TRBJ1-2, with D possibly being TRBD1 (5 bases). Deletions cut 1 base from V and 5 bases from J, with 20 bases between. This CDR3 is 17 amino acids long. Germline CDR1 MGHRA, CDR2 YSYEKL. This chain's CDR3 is CASSQGHQGKKEYGYTF. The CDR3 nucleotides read TGCGCCAGCAGCCAAGGTCACCAGGGAAAAAAGGAGTATGGCTACACCTTC.

CDR3 region: CASSLSGLVADYSNQPQHF. CDR3 DNA sequence: TGTGCCAGCAGTTTATCTGGTCTAGTGGCAGATTATAGCAATCAGCCCCAGCATTTT. The rearrangement joins TRBV27 to TRBJ1-5, with no clear D. The CDR3 length is 19 residues. V gave up 0 bases and J gave up 0 bases, with 18 bases separating them. CDR1 MNHEY and CDR2 SMNVEV come from the germline V gene (reference sequence).

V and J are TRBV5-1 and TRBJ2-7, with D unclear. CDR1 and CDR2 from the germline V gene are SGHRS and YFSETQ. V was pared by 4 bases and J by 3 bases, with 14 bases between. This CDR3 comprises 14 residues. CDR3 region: CASSPAGPLYEQYF. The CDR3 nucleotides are TGCGCCAGCAGCCCCGCCGGGCCCCTCTACGAGCAGTACTTC.

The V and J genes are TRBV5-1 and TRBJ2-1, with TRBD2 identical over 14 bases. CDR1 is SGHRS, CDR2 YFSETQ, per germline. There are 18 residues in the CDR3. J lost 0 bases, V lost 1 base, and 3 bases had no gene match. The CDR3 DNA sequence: TGCGCCAGCAGCTTGCGACTAGCGGGAGGGAGCTCCTACAATGAGCAGTTCTTC. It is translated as CASSLRLAGGSSYNEQFF.

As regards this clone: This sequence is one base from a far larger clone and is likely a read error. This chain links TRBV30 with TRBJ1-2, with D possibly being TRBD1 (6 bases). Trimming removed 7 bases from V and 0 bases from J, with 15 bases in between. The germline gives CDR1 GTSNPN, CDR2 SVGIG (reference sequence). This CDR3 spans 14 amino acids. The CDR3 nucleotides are TGTGCCTCCCGGGTGGGGGCTCCTAACTATGGCTACACCTTC. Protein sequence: CASRVGAPNYGYTF.

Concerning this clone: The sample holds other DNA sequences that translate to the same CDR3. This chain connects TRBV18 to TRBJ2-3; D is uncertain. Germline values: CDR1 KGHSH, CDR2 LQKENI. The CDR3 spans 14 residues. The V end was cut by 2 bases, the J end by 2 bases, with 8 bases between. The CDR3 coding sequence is TGTGCCAGCTCACCAGGGCTAAACACAGATACGCAGTATTTT. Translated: CASSPGLNTDTQYF.

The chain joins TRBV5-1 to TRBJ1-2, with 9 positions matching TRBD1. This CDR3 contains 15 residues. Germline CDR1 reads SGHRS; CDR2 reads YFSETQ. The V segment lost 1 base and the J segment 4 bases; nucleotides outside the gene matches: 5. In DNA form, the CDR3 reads TGCGCCAGCAGCTTGCTACAGGGGGCGTTCTATGGCTACACCTTC. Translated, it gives CASSLLQGAFYGYTF.

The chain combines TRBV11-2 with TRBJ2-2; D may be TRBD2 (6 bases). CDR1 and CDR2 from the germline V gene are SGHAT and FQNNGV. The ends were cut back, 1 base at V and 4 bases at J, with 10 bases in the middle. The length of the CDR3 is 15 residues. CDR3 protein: CASSLGGRGTGELFF. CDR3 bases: TGTGCCAGCAGCTTAGGAGGGCGGGGCACCGGGGAGCTGTTTTTT.

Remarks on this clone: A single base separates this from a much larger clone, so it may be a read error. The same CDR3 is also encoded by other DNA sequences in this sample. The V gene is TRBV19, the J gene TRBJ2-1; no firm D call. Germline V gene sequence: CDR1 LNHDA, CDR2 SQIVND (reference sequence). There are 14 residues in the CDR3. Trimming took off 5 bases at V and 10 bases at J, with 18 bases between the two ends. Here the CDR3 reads CASSPRADSGEQFF. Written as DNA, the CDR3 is TGTGCCAGTAGTCCCCGGGCTGACTCTGGGGAGCAGTTCTTC.

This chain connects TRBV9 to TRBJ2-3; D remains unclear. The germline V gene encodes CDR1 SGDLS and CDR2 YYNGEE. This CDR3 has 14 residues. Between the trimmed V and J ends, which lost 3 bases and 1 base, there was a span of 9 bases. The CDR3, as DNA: TGTGCCAGCAGCGCTCCTAGGGGCACAGATACGCAGTATTTT. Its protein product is CASSAPRGTDTQYF.

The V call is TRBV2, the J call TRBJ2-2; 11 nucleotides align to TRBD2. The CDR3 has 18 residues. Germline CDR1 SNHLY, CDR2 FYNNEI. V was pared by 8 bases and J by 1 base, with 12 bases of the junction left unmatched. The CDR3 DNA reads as TGTGCCAGCCAGGGGGATAGCGGGAGGGCCTGGAACACCGGGGAGCTGTTTTTT. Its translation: CASQGDSGRAWNTGELFF.

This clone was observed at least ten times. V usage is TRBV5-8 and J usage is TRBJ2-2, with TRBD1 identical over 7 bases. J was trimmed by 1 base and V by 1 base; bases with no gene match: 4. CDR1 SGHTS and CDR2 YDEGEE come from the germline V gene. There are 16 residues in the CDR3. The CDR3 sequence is CASSLPQGVNTGELFF. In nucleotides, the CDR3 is TGTGCCAGCAGCTTGCCTCAGGGGGTGAACACCGGGGAGCTGTTTTTT.

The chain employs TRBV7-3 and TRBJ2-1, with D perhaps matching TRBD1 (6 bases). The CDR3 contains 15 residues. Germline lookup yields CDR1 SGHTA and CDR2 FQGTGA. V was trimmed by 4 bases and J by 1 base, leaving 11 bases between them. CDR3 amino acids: CASSSKGTSYNEQFF. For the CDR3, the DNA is TGTGCCAGCAGCTCAAAAGGGACATCCTACAATGAGCAGTTCTTC. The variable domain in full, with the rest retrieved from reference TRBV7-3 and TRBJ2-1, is GAGVSQTPSNKVTEKGKYVELRCDPISGHTALYWYRQSLGQGPEFLIYFQGTGAADDSGLPNDRFFAVRPEGSVSTLKIQRTERGDSAVYLCASSSKGTSYNEQFFGPGTRLTVL.

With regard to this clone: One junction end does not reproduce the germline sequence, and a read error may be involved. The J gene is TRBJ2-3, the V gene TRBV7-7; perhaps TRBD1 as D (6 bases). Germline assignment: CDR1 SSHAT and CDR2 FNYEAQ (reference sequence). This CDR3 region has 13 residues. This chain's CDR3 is CASSLGQGDTQYF. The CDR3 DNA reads TGTGCTAGCAGCTTAGGGCAGGGGGATACGCAGTATTTT. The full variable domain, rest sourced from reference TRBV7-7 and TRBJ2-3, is GAGVSQSPRYKVTKRGQDVTLRCDPISSHATLYWYQQALGQGPEFLTYFNYEAQPDKSGLPSDRFSAERPEGSISTLTIQRTEQRDSAMYRCASSLGQGDTQYFGPGTRLTVL.

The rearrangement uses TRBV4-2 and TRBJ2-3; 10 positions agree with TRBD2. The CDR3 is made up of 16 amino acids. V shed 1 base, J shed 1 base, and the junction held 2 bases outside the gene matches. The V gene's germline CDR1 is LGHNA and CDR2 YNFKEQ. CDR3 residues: CASSQAGTSGTDTQYF. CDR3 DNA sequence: TGTGCCAGCAGCCAAGCCGGGACTAGCGGCACAGATACGCAGTATTTT.

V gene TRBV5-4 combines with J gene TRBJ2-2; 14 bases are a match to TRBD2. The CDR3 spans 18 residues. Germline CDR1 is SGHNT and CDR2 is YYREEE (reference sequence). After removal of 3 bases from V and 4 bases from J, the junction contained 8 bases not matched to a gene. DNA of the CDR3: TGTGCCAGCAGCTCGGGACTAGCGGGAGTCTCTGGCACCGGGGAGCTGTTTTTT. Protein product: CASSSGLAGVSGTGELFF.

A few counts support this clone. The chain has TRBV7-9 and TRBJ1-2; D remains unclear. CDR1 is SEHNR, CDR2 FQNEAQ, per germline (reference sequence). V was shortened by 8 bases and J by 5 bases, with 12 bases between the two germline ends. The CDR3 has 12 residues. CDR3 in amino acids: CASVPEGYGYTF. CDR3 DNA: TGTGCCAGCGTTCCGGAGGGATATGGCTACACCTTC.

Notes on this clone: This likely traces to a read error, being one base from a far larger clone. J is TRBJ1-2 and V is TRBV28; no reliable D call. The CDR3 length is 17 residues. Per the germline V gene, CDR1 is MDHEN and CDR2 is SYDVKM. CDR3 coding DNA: TGTGCCAGCAGTTTAGCTCGGTCACCTGCTATTAACTATGGCCACACCTTC. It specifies CASSLARSPAINYGHTF.

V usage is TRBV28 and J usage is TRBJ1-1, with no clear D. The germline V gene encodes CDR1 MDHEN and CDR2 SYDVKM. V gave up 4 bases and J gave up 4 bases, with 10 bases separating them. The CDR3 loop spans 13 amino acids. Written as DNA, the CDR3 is TGTGCCAGCAGTTGGTATACGAGCACTGAAGCTTTCTTT. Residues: CASSWYTSTEAFF.

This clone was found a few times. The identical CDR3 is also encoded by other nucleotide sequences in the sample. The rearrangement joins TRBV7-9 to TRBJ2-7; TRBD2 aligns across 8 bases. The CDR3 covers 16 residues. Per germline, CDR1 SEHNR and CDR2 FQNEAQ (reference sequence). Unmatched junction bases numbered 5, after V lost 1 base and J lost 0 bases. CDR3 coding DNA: TGTGCCAGCAGCTTAGTGGGCGGGAGGTCCTCCTACGAGCAGTACTTC. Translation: CASSLVGGRSSYEQYF.

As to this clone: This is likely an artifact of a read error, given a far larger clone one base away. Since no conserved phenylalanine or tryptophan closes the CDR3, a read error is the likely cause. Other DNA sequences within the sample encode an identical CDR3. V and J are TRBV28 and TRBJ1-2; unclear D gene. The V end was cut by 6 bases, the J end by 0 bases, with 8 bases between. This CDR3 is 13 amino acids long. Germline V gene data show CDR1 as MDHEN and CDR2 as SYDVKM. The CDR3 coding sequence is TGTGCCAGCAGCAAGGTACCTAACTATGGCTACACCCTC. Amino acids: CASSKVPNYGYTL.

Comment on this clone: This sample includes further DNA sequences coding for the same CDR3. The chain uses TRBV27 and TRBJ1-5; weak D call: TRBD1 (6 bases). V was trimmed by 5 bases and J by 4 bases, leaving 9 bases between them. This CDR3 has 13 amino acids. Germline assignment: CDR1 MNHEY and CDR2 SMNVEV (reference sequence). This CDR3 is CASSPGQNQPQHF. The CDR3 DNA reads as TGTGCCAGCAGTCCTGGACAGAATCAGCCCCAGCATTTT.

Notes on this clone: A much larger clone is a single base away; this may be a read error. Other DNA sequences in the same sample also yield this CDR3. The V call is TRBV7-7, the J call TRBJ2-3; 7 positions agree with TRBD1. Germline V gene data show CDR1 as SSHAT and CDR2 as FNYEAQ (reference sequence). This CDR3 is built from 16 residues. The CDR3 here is CASSSGTAGGTDTQYF. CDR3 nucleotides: TGTGCTAGCAGTTCGGGGACAGCCGGCGGCACAGATACGCAGTATTTT.